These T cell receptor beta chains were read from a single sample in a study of T cell changes during pregnancy in multiple sclerosis. TCRdb keeps only in-frame clones here, not all; method: immunoSEQ multiplex PCR. This table holds about 40,000 clones, 75% to 95% found once. This specimen was CD4+ T cells from peripheral blood mononuclear cells, taken in the third trimester of pregnancy. Receptor source: a female donor with multiple sclerosis, enrolled in a pregnancy study. CDR3s include the opening cysteine and the closing phenylalanine or tryptophan. The D gene is left open where the match is weak. A clone size is listed for some rows: how often the clone was seen (once, few, many), or a class if it is expanded.

J gene | V gene | D gene | clone size | CDR3 protein | CDR3 DNA
TRBJ1-1 | TRBV5-6 | . | . | CASSFILITEAFF | TGTGCCAGCAGCTTTATTCTAATCACTGAAGCTTTCTTT
TRBJ1-4 | TRBV7-9 | TRBD1 | . | CASSSDRGTSNEKLFF | TGTGCCAGCAGCTCCGACAGGGGGACCTCTAATGAAAAACTGTTTTTT
TRBJ2-6 | TRBV7-9 | TRBD1 | . | CASSRLGGAGSGANVLTF | TGTGCCAGCAGCCGTTTAGGGGGCGCCGGCTCTGGGGCCAACGTCCTGACTTTC
TRBJ2-1 | TRBV9 | . | . | CASSVVSGARNEQFF | TGTGCCAGCAGCGTAGTATCAGGGGCGCGTAATGAGCAGTTCTTC
TRBJ2-2 | TRBV7-2 | . | . | CASSRLRAGELFF | TGTGCCAGCAGCCGGCTCAGGGCCGGGGAGCTGTTTTTT
TRBJ2-2 | TRBV5-1 | TRBD2 | . | CASSAGTNAGELFF | TGCGCCAGCAGCGCCGGGACTAACGCCGGGGAGCTGTTTTTT
TRBJ2-2 | TRBV7-9 | . | . | CASSPRAELFF | TGTGCCAGCAGCCCGAGGGCGGAGCTGTTTTTT
TRBJ2-7 | TRBV5-6 | . | once | CASTLRSLDSYYEQYF | TGTGCCAGCACCTTGAGATCCCTGGACAGTTACTACGAGCAGTACTTC
TRBJ1-1 | TRBV29-1 | . | . | CSAMAGVNTEAFF | TGCAGCGCCATGGCGGGGGTGAACACTGAAGCTTTCTTT
TRBJ1-5 | TRBV30 | . | . | CAWAGQTNQPQHF | TGTGCCTGGGCTGGACAGACTAATCAGCCCCAGCATTTT